Presented here are 2 T cell receptor beta chains from one specimen sequenced in a study of blood T cell repertoires in COVID-19. The repertoire was sequenced with immunoSEQ multiplex PCR; TCRdb's copy has only in-frame clones and lacks some. The sample yields some 100,000 clones, about 80% seen once. Source material: peripheral blood. These receptors were obtained from a woman aged 50 to 60 with acute or convalescent COVID-19.

The chain joins TRBV6-6 to TRBJ1-6; tentatively, D is TRBD1 (5 bases). The V gene's germline CDR1 is MNHNY and CDR2 SVGAGI (reference sequence). The CDR3 is made up of 12 amino acids. The V and J ends lost 9 bases and 7 bases respectively, with 10 bases between them. The CDR3 sequence: CASSGGNSPLHF. Written as DNA, the CDR3 is TGTGCCAGTTCGGGGGGAAATTCACCCCTCCACTTT.

This clone has a handful of counts. The rearrangement uses TRBV5-6 and TRBJ1-6; the match to TRBD1 covers 7 bases. The V gene end was trimmed by 1 base and the J gene end by 7 bases; junction bases not matched to a gene: 2. From germline, CDR1 is SGHDT and CDR2 YYEEEE. This CDR3 region has 14 residues. CDR3 DNA sequence: TGTGCCAGCAGCTTGCCAGGGGGAAATTCACCCCTCCACTTT. Translated, it gives CASSLPGGNSPLHF.